The TCR beta chain under discussion was sequenced for a study of T cell responses to AZD1222 COVID-19 vaccine. Generated by immunoSEQ multiplex PCR, the TCRdb table keeps only in-frame clones and is missing some. This sample has roughly 58,000 clones, with around 85% found just once. The germline V gene has CDR1 LNHDA and CDR2 SQIVND (reference sequence). Unmatched junction bases numbered 6, after V lost 7 bases and J lost 3 bases. The CDR3 is made up of 14 amino acids. This sequence joins TRBV19 and TRBJ1-5, with 7 bases identical to TRBD1. The receptor's source is an adult in good health. Here the sequenced sample was peripheral blood, taken on day 0 of MenACWY control vaccination. CDR3 nucleotides: TGTGCCAGTACACTGGGACAGATCAATCAGCCCCAGCATTTT. Its translation: CASTLGQINQPQHF.